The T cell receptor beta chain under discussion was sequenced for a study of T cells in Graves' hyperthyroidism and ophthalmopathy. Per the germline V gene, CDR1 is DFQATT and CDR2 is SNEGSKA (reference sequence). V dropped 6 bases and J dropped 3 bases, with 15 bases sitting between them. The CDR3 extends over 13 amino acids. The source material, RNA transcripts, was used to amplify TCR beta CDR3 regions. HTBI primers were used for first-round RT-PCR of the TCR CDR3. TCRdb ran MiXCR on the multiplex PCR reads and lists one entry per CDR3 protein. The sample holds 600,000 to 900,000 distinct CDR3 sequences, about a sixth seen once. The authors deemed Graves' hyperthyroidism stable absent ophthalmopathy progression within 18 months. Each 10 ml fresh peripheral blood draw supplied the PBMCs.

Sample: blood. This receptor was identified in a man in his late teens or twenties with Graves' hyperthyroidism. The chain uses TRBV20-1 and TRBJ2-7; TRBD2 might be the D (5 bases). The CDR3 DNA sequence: TGCAGTGCCTACCGGTGGGGAGACTACGAGCAGTACTTC. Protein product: CSAYRWGDYEQYF.